A single sample gave rise to the 10 T cell receptor beta chains below, sequenced in a study of blood T cell repertoires in COVID-19. Profiling relied on immunoSEQ multiplex PCR, and the TCRdb table lists in-frame clones only, not all of them. The sample has around 94,000 clones, around 84% seen once; the top ten hold 3.5% to 5%. Sequencing used peripheral blood. Receptors originate from a human donor in a cohort sampled during active COVID-19.

The CDR3 region has the DNA TGTGCCAGCTCACCACGGGGCAGGGCCGGTGCGAATGAGCAGTTCTTC. This translates into CASSPRGRAGANEQFF. The gene calls are TRBV18 and TRBJ2-1, with D tentatively TRBD1 (5 bases). V lost 1 base to trimming and J lost 7 bases, with 17 bases between them. CDR3 size: 16 residues. The germline gives CDR1 KGHSH, CDR2 LQKENI.

This sequence joins TRBV7-3 and TRBJ2-3, with 8 bases that match TRBD2. V gave up 2 bases and J gave up 5 bases; unmatched junction bases: 9. CDR3 length: 16 amino acids. Germline values: CDR1 SGHTA, CDR2 FQGTGA. The CDR3 nucleotides read TGTGCCAGCAGCTTAGGACCCGGGGGGGCCGGAGATACGCAGTATTTT. Residues: CASSLGPGGAGDTQYF.

In this sample, this clone turned up a few times. The chain joins TRBV24-1 to TRBJ2-2; D uncertain. V dropped 4 bases and J dropped 4 bases, with 15 bases sitting between them. There are 16 residues in the CDR3. Germline CDR1 reads KGHDR; CDR2 reads SFDVKD. CDR3 DNA sequence: TGTGCCACCAGTGACCCGGCTCTCACGGGCACCGGGGAGCTGTTTTTT. This translates into CATSDPALTGTGELFF.

This clone was counted a few times. The chain employs TRBV3-1 (or the pseudogene TRBV3-2) and TRBJ1-2; D may be TRBD1 (5 bases). CDR1 and CDR2 (germline): LGHDT, YNNKEL (reference sequence). The CDR3 runs 13 residues. The V gene lost 0 bases and the J gene lost 8 bases, with 10 bases spanning the gap. CDR3 amino acids: CASSQDIWGGYTF. DNA for the CDR3: TGTGCCAGCAGCCAAGATATATGGGGCGGCTACACCTTC.

The sample holds a few counts of this clone. The chain couples TRBV7-2 to TRBJ2-1; D gene uncertain. Trimming took off 6 bases at V and 9 bases at J, with 9 bases between the two ends. Germline values: CDR1 SGHTA, CDR2 FQGNSA. The CDR3 has 11 amino acids. The CDR3 loop is CASSWAIEQFF. Here the CDR3 DNA reads TGTGCCAGCAGTTGGGCTATTGAGCAGTTCTTC.

This clone has a single count. The V gene is TRBV5-1, the J gene TRBJ1-1; 9 nucleotides match TRBD1. The V gene end was trimmed by 4 bases and the J gene end by 1 base; junction bases not matched to a gene: 5. There are 15 residues in the CDR3. CDR1 and CDR2 (germline): SGHRS, YFSETQ. The CDR3 reads CASSRRGQGNTEAFF. As DNA, the CDR3 is TGCGCCAGCAGCCGGCGGGGACAGGGGAACACTGAAGCTTTCTTT.

This chain uses TRBV5-6 with TRBJ1-1; possibly TRBD1 for D (6 bases). Trimming shortened V by 4 bases and J by 2 bases, and 9 bases separated the two germline ends. Germline V CDR1 and CDR2: SGHDT, YYEEEE. The CDR3 is made up of 13 amino acids. CDR3 sequence reads: CASSPTGNTEAFF. In nucleotides, the CDR3 is TGTGCCAGCAGCCCGACAGGAAACACTGAAGCTTTCTTT.

V gene TRBV30 combines with J gene TRBJ1-3; perhaps TRBD1 as D (5 bases). V lost 3 bases, J lost 2 bases, and 11 bases lay in between. This CDR3 has 14 amino acids. Germline lookup yields CDR1 GTSNPN and CDR2 SVGIG (reference sequence). As DNA, the CDR3 is TGTGCCTGGAGGGCGGGGGGGGCTGGAAACACCATATATTTT. This translates into CAWRAGGAGNTIYF.

The chain joins TRBV10-3 to TRBJ1-4, with D perhaps TRBD1 (5 bases). Germline CDR1 is ENHRY and CDR2 is SYGVKD. The CDR3 is 14 amino acids. V shed 3 bases and J shed 5 bases, with 10 bases lying between them. CDR3 sequence: CAISEGDTNEKLFF. The CDR3 coding sequence is TGTGCCATCAGTGAAGGGGATACCAATGAAAAACTGTTTTTT.

DNA for the CDR3: TGTGCCAGCACCCTAACCGCCGGGGAGCTGTTTTTT. Translating gives CASTLTAGELFF. The chain links TRBV7-2 to TRBJ2-2; no clear D. Germline V gene sequence: CDR1 SGHTA, CDR2 FQGNSA. Trimming removed 7 bases at V and 6 bases at J, with 9 bases between. CDR3 length: 12 residues.